Below, 9 T cell receptor beta chains from the same sample are listed, as sequenced in a study of blood T cell repertoires in COVID-19. Method: immunoSEQ multiplex PCR; TCRdb's copy keeps in-frame clones and lacks some. The data contain roughly 230,000 clones, 90% of them singletons. Sequencing used peripheral blood. The receptors were sampled from a woman aged 60-75 years with COVID-19, enrolled during active disease.

To note about this clone: At one end, the junction sequence differs from germline, possibly due to a read error. The chain has TRBV5-1 and TRBJ1-1, with TRBD1 identical over 8 bases. CDR3 length: 14 amino acids. CDR1 SGHRS and CDR2 YFSETQ come from the germline V gene. CDR3 sequence: CASNLAQNRGGAFF. The CDR3 coding sequence is TGCGCCAGCAACTTGGCCCAAAACAGGGGGGGAGCTTTCTTT.

DNA for the CDR3: TGTGCCAGCAGCTTAGCCTCGGTTAGGGGCACTGAAGCTTTCTTT. This translates into CASSLASVRGTEAFF. The genes are TRBV11-2 and TRBJ1-1; D may be TRBD1 (5 bases). Germline V gene lookup returns CDR1 SGHAT and CDR2 FQNNGV. This CDR3 region has 15 residues. V lost 1 base and J lost 4, with 13 bases in between.

V and J are TRBV2 and TRBJ1-6; the D is unclear. V gave up 5 bases and J gave up 7 bases, with 9 bases separating them. The CDR3 totals 13 residues. Looked up from germline, CDR1 is SNHLY and CDR2 is FYNNEI. Here the CDR3 reads CASSLGGNSPLHF. CDR3 coding DNA: TGTGCCAGCAGTCTGGGAGGGAATTCACCCCTCCACTTT. The full variable domain, in which reference TRBV2 and TRBJ1-6 provide the parts outside the CDR3, is EPEVTQTPSHQVTQMGQEVILRCVPISNHLYFYWYRQILGQKVEFLVSFYNNEISEKSEIFDDQFSVERPDGSNFTLKIRSTKLEDSAMYFCASSLGGNSPLHFGNGTRLTVT.

The V gene is TRBV5-6, the J gene TRBJ1-2; D not resolved. V was trimmed by 2 bases and J by 4 bases, leaving 12 bases between them. This CDR3 spans 14 amino acids. Germline V gene lookup returns CDR1 SGHDT and CDR2 YYEEEE. CDR3 loop: CASSFSGGIYGYTF. The CDR3 region has the DNA TGTGCCAGCAGCTTTAGCGGCGGAATCTATGGCTACACCTTC. Full variable domain (outside the CDR3, taken from reference TRBV5-6 and TRBJ1-2): DAGVTQSPTHLIKTRGQQVTLRCSPKSGHDTVSWYQQALGQGPQFIFQYYEEEERQRGNFPDRFSGHQFPNYSSELNVNALLLGDSALYLCASSFSGGIYGYTFGSGTRLTVV.

V usage is TRBV10-3 and J usage is TRBJ2-3; no definite D call. The germline CDR1 and CDR2 sequences are ENHRY and SYGVKD. The V end lost 3 bases, the J end lost 10 bases, and 14 bases lay between the germline ends. The length of the CDR3 is 13 residues. CDR3 sequence: CAISDLKAEAQYF. CDR3 bases: TGTGCCATCAGTGATTTGAAAGCAGAGGCGCAGTATTTT.

The CDR3 DNA sequence: TGTGCCAGCTCGCAAACTAAGGACAGACAGAACACTGAAGCTTTCTTT. Translation: CASSQTKDRQNTEAFF. The chain joins TRBV18 to TRBJ1-1; possibly TRBD1 for D (6 bases). Looked up from germline, CDR1 is KGHSH and CDR2 is LQKENI. This CDR3 spans 16 amino acids. The ends were cut back, 6 bases at V and 1 base at J, with 18 bases in the middle.

V and J are TRBV2 and TRBJ2-1, with 15 positions matching TRBD2. The ends lost 5 bases at V and 8 bases at J; junction bases unmatched: 10. Per the germline V gene, CDR1 is SNHLY and CDR2 is FYNNEI. The CDR3 totals 17 residues. The DNA of the CDR3 is TGTGCCAGCAGTTCCGGGACTAGCGGGGGGACGTGGGATGAGCAGTTCTTC. It codes for CASSSGTSGGTWDEQFF. The variable domain in full, with the rest retrieved from reference TRBV2 and TRBJ2-1, is EPEVTQTPSHQVTQMGQEVILRCVPISNHLYFYWYRQILGQKVEFLVSFYNNEISEKSEIFDDQFSVERPDGSNFTLKIRSTKLEDSAMYFCASSSGTSGGTWDEQFFGPGTRLTVL.

The chain is built from TRBV5-1 and TRBJ1-1; D is ambiguous. Germline CDR1 SGHRS, CDR2 YFSETQ. The CDR3 is 14 residues long. V lost 4 bases, J lost 9 bases, and 19 bases lay in between. This chain's CDR3 is CASSPDRLTSQAFF. Here the CDR3 DNA reads TGCGCCAGCAGCCCGGATAGATTGACATCCCAAGCTTTCTTT.

The rearrangement joins TRBV7-8 to TRBJ1-3; the D is unclear. This CDR3 comprises 12 residues. In germline, CDR1 is SGHVS, CDR2 FQNEAQ. V shed 5 bases and J shed 3 bases, with 5 bases lying between them. The CDR3 sequence is CASSPNGNTIYF. DNA for the CDR3: TGTGCCAGCAGCCCCAATGGAAACACCATATATTTT.